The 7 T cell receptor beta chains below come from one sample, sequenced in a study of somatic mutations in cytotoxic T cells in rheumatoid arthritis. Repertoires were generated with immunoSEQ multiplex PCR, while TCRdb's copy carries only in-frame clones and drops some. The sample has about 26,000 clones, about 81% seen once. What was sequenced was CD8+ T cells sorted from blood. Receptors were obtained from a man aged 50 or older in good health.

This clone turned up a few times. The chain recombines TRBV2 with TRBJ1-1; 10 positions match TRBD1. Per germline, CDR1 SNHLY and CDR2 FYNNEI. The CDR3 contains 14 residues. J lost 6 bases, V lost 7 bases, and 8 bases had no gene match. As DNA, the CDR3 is TGTGCCAGCATTCCGGGACAGGGGAGAGCTGAAGCTTTCTTT. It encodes CASIPGQGRAEAFF.

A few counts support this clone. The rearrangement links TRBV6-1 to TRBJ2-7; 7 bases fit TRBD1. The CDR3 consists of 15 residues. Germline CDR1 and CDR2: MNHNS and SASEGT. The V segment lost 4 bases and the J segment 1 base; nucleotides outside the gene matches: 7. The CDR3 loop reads CASSGRDSRSYEQYF. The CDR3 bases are TGTGCCAGCAGTGGACGGGACAGTCGGTCCTACGAGCAGTACTTC.

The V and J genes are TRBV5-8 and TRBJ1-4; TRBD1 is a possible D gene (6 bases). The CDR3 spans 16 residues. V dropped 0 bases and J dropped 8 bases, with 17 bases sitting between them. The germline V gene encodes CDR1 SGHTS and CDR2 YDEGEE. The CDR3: CASSLEGPTGREKLFF. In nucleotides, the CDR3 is TGTGCCAGCAGCTTGGAGGGGCCAACAGGGAGGGAAAAACTGTTTTTT. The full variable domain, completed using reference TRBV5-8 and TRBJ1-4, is EAGVTQSPTHLIKTRGQQATLRCSPISGHTSVYWYQQALGLGLQFLLWYDEGEERNRGNFPPRFSGRQFPNYSSELNVNALELEDSALYLCASSLEGPTGREKLFFGSGTQLSVL.

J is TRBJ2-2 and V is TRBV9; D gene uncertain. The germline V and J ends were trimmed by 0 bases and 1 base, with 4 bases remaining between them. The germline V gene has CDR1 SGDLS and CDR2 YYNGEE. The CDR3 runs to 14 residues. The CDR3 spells CASSVGGNTGELFF. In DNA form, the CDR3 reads TGTGCCAGCAGCGTAGGAGGGAACACCGGGGAGCTGTTTTTT.

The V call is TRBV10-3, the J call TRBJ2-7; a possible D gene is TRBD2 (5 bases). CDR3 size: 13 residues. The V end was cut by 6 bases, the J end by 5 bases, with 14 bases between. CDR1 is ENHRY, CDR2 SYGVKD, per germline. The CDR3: CAIRGSVIDEQYF. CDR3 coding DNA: TGTGCCATCAGGGGGAGTGTCATCGACGAGCAGTACTTC.

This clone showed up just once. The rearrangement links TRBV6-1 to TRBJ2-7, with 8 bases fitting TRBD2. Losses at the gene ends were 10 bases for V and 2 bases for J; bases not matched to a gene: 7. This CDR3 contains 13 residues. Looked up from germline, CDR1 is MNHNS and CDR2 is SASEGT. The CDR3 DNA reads TGTGCCATCCGAACTAGCGGTCCCTACGAGCAGTACTTC. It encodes CAIRTSGPYEQYF.

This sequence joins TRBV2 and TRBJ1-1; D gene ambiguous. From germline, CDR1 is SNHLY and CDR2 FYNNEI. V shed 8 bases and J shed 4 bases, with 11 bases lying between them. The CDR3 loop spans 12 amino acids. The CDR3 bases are TGTGCCAGCCCCGCGAAGTCCACTGAAGCTTTCTTT. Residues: CASPAKSTEAFF.